This T cell receptor beta chain was sequenced during a study of T cell responses to AZD1222 COVID-19 vaccine. Turning to the study itself: Second-dose recipients at about 4 or about 12 weeks were treated as one pooled group. Study-level findings and limits: When two AZD1222 doses had been given, Spike-specific TCR breadth and depth rose. Across spike, vaccine-associated CD4 TCRs were found, dominant at 160-218 and 743-854. Most donors were white British, females outnumbered males, and clonal diversity was possibly underestimated.

Points on this clone: Its target is not known.

The data were produced by immunoSEQ multiplex PCR, yet TCRdb's version contains in-frame clones alone and is incomplete. The sample consists of approximately 170,000 clones, 80% to 90% of them appearing once. The CDR3 sequence is 15 residues long. The V and J ends lost 0 bases and 0 bases respectively, with 12 bases between them. The germline V gene encodes CDR1 GTSNPN and CDR2 SVGIG (reference sequence). Sequenced here: peripheral blood, sampled on day 0 of AZD1222 vaccination. The genes are TRBV30 and TRBJ2-7; TRBD1 might be the D (6 bases). This receptor was identified in an adult in good health. CDR3 loop: CAWSVLGAGSYEQYF. CDR3 DNA sequence: TGTGCCTGGAGTGTATTGGGGGCAGGCTCCTACGAGCAGTACTTC.